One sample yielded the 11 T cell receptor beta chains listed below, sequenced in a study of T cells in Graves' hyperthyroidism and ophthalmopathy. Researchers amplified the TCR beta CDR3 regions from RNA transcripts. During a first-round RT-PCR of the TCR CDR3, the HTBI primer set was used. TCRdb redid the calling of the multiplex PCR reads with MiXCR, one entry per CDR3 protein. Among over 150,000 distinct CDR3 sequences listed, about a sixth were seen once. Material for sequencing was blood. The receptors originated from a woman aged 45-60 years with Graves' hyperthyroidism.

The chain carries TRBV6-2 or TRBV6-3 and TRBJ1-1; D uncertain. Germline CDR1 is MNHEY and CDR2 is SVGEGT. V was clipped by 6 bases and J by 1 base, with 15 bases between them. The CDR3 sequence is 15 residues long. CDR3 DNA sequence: TGTGCCAGCAGGGCCAGTAGGCAGAGGAACACTGAAGCTTTCTTT. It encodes CASRASRQRNTEAFF.

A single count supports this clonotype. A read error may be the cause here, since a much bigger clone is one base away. CDR3 sequence: CASSLGRVTYEQYF. The DNA of the CDR3 is TGTGCCAGCAGCTTAGGCAGGGTAACCTACGAGCAGTACTTC. The chain employs TRBV7-8 and TRBJ2-7; D is perhaps TRBD1 (5 bases). Germline V gene lookup returns CDR1 SGHVS and CDR2 FQNEAQ. The germline V and J ends were trimmed by 1 base and 2 bases, with 9 bases remaining between them. The CDR3 consists of 14 residues.

CDR3 sequence reads: CASSVADTDTQYF. The CDR3 bases are TGTGCCAGCAGCGTAGCGGACACAGATACGCAGTATTTT. This chain uses TRBV9 with TRBJ2-3; D unclear. This CDR3 has 13 amino acids. Germline lookup yields CDR1 SGDLS and CDR2 YYNGEE. The ends were cut back, 0 bases at V and 2 bases at J, with 4 bases in the middle.

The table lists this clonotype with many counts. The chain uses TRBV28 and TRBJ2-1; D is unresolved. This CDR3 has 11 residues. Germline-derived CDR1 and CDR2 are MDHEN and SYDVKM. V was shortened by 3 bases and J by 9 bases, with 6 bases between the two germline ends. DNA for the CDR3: TGTGCCAGCAGTTTGTGGAGTGAGCAGTTCTTC. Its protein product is CASSLWSEQFF.

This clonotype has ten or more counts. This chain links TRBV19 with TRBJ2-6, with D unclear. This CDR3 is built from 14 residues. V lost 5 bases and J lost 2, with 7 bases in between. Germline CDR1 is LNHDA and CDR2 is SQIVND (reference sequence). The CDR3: CASSSRPGANVLTF. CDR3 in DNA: TGTGCCAGTAGTTCCCGACCTGGGGCCAACGTCCTGACTTTC. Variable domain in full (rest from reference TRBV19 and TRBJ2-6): DGGITQSPKYLFRKEGQNVTLSCEQNLNHDAMYWYRQDPGQGLRLIYYSQIVNDFQKGDIAEGYSVSREKKESFPLTVTSAQKNPTAFYLCASSSRPGANVLTFGAGSRLTVL.

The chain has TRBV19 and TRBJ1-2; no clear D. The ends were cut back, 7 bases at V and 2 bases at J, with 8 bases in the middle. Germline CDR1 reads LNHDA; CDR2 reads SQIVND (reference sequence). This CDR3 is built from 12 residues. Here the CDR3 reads CASKRQNYGYTF. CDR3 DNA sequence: TGTGCCAGTAAAAGGCAAAACTATGGCTACACCTTC. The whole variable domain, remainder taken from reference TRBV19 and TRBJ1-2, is DGGITQSPKYLFRKEGQNVTLSCEQNLNHDAMYWYRQDPGQGLRLIYYSQIVNDFQKGDIAEGYSVSREKKESFPLTVTSAQKNPTAFYLCASKRQNYGYTFGSGTRLTVV.

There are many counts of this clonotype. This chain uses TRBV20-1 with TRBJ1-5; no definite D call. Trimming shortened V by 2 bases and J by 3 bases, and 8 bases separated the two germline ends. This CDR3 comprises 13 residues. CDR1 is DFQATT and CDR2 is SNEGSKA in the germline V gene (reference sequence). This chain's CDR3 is CSARNSPNQPQHF. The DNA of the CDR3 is TGCAGTGCTAGAAACAGCCCCAATCAGCCCCAGCATTTT.

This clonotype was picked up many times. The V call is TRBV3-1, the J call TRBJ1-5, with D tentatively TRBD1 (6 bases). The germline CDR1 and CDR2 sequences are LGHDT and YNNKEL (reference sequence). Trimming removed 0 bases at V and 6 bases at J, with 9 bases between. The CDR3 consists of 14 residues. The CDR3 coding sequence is TGTGCCAGCAGCCAAGAGGGGGCTGGTCAGCCCCAGCATTTT. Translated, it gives CASSQEGAGQPQHF.

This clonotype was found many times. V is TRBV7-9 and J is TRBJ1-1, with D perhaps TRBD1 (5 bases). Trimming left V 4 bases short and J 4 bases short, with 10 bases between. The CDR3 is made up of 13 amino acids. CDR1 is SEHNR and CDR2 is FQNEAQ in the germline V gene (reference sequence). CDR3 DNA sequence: TGTGCCAGCAGCTCTCCTGGGGGCACTGAAGCTTTCTTT. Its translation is CASSSPGGTEAFF. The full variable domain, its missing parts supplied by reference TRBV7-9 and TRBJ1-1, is DTGVSQNPRHKITKRGQNVTFRCDPISEHNRLYWYRQTLGQGPEFLTYFQNEAQLEKSRLLSDRFSAERPKGSFSTLEIQRTEQGDSAMYLCASSSPGGTEAFFGQGTRLTVV.

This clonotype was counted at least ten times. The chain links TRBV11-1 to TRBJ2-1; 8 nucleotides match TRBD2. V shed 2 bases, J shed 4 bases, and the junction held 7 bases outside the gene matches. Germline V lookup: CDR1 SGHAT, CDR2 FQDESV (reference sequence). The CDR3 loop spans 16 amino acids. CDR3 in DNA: TGTGCCAGCAGCTTAAATCAGGGCGGGGGGTACAATGAGCAGTTCTTC. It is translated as CASSLNQGGGYNEQFF.

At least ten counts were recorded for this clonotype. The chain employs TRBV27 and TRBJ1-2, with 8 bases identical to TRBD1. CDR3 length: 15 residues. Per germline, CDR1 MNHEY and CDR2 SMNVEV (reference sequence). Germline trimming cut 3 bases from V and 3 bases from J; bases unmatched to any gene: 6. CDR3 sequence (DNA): TGTGCCAGCAGTTTGGGCGACAGGGGAGACTATGGCTACACCTTC. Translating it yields CASSLGDRGDYGYTF.